What follows are 27 T cell receptor beta chains derived from one specimen sequenced in a study of blood T cell repertoires in COVID-19. Profiled with immunoSEQ multiplex PCR; TCRdb holds only in-frame clones, not every one. The data show over 85,000 clones, about 90% seen once. The source material was peripheral blood. The receptor set was obtained from a man aged 45-60 years with active COVID-19.

This chain links TRBV3-1 (or the pseudogene TRBV3-2) with TRBJ1-4, with 7 nucleotides matching TRBD1. The length of the CDR3 is 19 residues. The V and J ends lost 4 bases and 0 bases, in that order; junction bases with no gene match: 14. Germline CDR1 and CDR2: LGHDT and YNNKEL (reference sequence). The CDR3 DNA reads as TGTGCCAGCAGCCCCGTTTTAGGTGGAGGGGGCGCAACTAATGAAAAACTGTTTTTT. Its translation: CASSPVLGGGGATNEKLFF.

The chain recombines TRBV6-1 with TRBJ1-2, with 8 bases aligning to TRBD1. Germline V CDR1 and CDR2: MNHNS, SASEGT. V lost 0 bases and J lost 4; bases outside the gene matches: 4. The CDR3 has 15 residues. The CDR3 DNA reads as TGTGCCAGCAGTGAAGCCCGGACAGGGCTCTATGGCTACACCTTC. It encodes CASSEARTGLYGYTF.

The chain combines TRBV4-1 with TRBJ1-5, with D tentatively TRBD1 (6 bases). Germline values: CDR1 MGHRA, CDR2 YSYEKL. V lost 0 bases and J lost 3, with 18 bases in between. The CDR3 spans 18 residues. CDR3 DNA: TGCGCCAGCAGCCAAGATGGGGAACAGGGATGGGTCAATCAGCCCCAGCATTTT. Translation: CASSQDGEQGWVNQPQHF.

The chain couples TRBV5-5 to TRBJ2-3, with a weak D call TRBD2 (5 bases). CDR1 is SGHKS and CDR2 is YYEKEE in the germline V gene (reference sequence). Deletions cut 4 bases from V and 3 bases from J, with 21 bases between. The CDR3 is 17 residues long. The CDR3 nucleotides are TGTGCCAGCAGCACCCAATTAGCTAGCAGATGGACAGATACGCAGTATTTT. Amino acids: CASSTQLASRWTDTQYF. Based on the CDR3 plus reference TRBV5-5 and TRBJ2-3, the full variable domain is DAGVTQSPTHLIKTRGQQVTLRCSPISGHKSVSWYQQVLGQGPQFIFQYYEKEERGRGNFPDRFSARQFPNYSSELNVNALLLGDSALYLCASSTQLASRWTDTQYFGPGTRLTVL.

This chain links TRBV3-1 (or the pseudogene TRBV3-2) with TRBJ2-1, with TRBD2 identical over 9 bases. The CDR3 is 14 amino acids. In germline, CDR1 is LGHDT, CDR2 YNNKEL (reference sequence). With 3 bases clipped from V and 9 bases from J, the junction kept 6 bases outside the gene matches. The CDR3 loop is CASSQHSGGGEQFF. DNA for the CDR3: TGTGCCAGCAGCCAGCATAGCGGGGGCGGTGAGCAGTTCTTC.

V is TRBV2 and J is TRBJ2-5; 7 nucleotides match TRBD1. The V segment lost 4 bases and the J segment 5 bases; nucleotides outside the gene matches: 10. The CDR3 loop spans 15 amino acids. Germline V gene data show CDR1 as SNHLY and CDR2 as FYNNEI. The CDR3 sequence: CASSALDRVKETQYF. In DNA form, the CDR3 reads TGTGCCAGCAGTGCCTTAGACAGGGTCAAGGAGACCCAGTACTTC. The whole variable domain, filled in from reference TRBV2 and TRBJ2-5, reads EPEVTQTPSHQVTQMGQEVILRCVPISNHLYFYWYRQILGQKVEFLVSFYNNEISEKSEIFDDQFSVERPDGSNFTLKIRSTKLEDSAMYFCASSALDRVKETQYFGPGTRLLVL.

The V gene is TRBV4-2, the J gene TRBJ2-7; 10 positions agree with TRBD1. V lost 1 base and J lost 1; bases outside the gene matches: 1. The length of the CDR3 is 15 residues. CDR1 and CDR2 from the germline V gene are LGHNA and YNFKEQ. In DNA form, the CDR3 reads TGTGCCAGCAGCCAAGGGGACAGGGGATCCTACGAGCAGTACTTC. It specifies CASSQGDRGSYEQYF.

The chain combines TRBV6-6 with TRBJ1-2; 8 positions agree with TRBD1. CDR1 and CDR2 from the germline V gene are MNHNY and SVGAGI (reference sequence). V lost 11 bases and J lost 5; bases outside the gene matches: 10. There are 13 residues in the CDR3. The CDR3 DNA reads as TGTGCCGTCCGGGGACAGGACTTTTATGGCTACACCTTC. Translation gives CAVRGQDFYGYTF.

V is TRBV12-3 or TRBV12-4 and J is TRBJ1-5, with D perhaps TRBD1 (6 bases). The CDR3 extends over 13 amino acids. V lost 7 bases and J 4 bases, leaving 11 bases between the germline ends. CDR3 protein: CASTKDRNQPQHF. The CDR3 bases are TGTGCCAGCACCAAAGACAGGAATCAGCCCCAGCATTTT.

This clone was seen only once. This rearrangement joins TRBV3-1 (or the pseudogene TRBV3-2) to TRBJ2-3; 9 nucleotides match TRBD2. The V segment lost 4 bases and the J segment 5 bases; nucleotides outside the gene matches: 10. The CDR3 extends over 16 amino acids. CDR1 and CDR2 (germline): LGHDT, YNNKEL (reference sequence). Here the CDR3 reads CASSRPSGLAVDTQYF. The CDR3 region has the DNA TGTGCCAGCAGCCGGCCGTCGGGACTAGCAGTAGATACGCAGTATTTT.

The chain joins TRBV5-1 to TRBJ1-3, with 8 bases that match TRBD1. The CDR3 sequence is 13 residues long. V dropped 6 bases and J dropped 5; count of bases not matched to a gene: 4. Germline V gene lookup returns CDR1 SGHRS and CDR2 YFSETQ. The CDR3 loop is CASKRTGRNTIYF. CDR3 in DNA: TGCGCCAGCAAGAGGACAGGGAGAAACACCATATATTTT. Full variable domain (rest looked up from reference TRBV5-1 and TRBJ1-3): KAGVTQTPRYLIKTRGQQVTLSCSPISGHRSVSWYQQTPGQGLQFLFEYFSETQRNKGNFPGRFSGRQFSNSRSEMNVSTLELGDSALYLCASKRTGRNTIYFGEGSWLTVV.

V and J are TRBV29-1 and TRBJ1-1, with a tentative D call TRBD1 (5 bases). The V gene's germline CDR1 is SQVTM and CDR2 ANQGSEA. CDR3 length equals 13 residues. V lost 6 bases to trimming and J lost 5 bases, with 16 bases between them. CDR3 coding DNA: TGCAGCGTCCCCCTGCTTAAGGGGACTGAAGCTTTCTTT. Translated, it gives CSVPLLKGTEAFF. Drawing the rest from reference TRBV29-1 and TRBJ1-1, the complete variable domain is SAVISQKPSRDICQRGTSLTIQCQVDSQVTMMFWYRQQPGQSLTLIATANQGSEATYESGFVIDKFPISRPNLTFSTLTVSNMSPEDSSIYLCSVPLLKGTEAFFGQGTRLTVV.

The chain couples TRBV27 to TRBJ2-7; a possible D gene is TRBD1 (7 bases). With 4 bases removed from V and 0 bases from J, the gap between germline ends came to 10 bases. This CDR3 comprises 14 residues. Germline lookup yields CDR1 MNHEY and CDR2 SMNVEV (reference sequence). The CDR3, as DNA: TGTGCCAGCAGTTGGGGGGACAGCTCCTACGAGCAGTACTTC. Amino acid sequence: CASSWGDSSYEQYF.

The chain has TRBV4-3 and TRBJ2-2; 8 bases line up with TRBD2. After removal of 1 base from V and 5 bases from J, the junction contained 9 bases not matched to a gene. CDR1 and CDR2 (germline): LGHNA, YSLEER. The CDR3 has 17 amino acids. The CDR3 DNA reads as TGCGCCAGCAGCCAAGCCCCTACGGGCGGGGGGACCGGGGAGCTGTTTTTT. Encoded protein: CASSQAPTGGGTGELFF.

The V and J genes are TRBV3-1 (or the pseudogene TRBV3-2) and TRBJ2-3; D call uncertain. This CDR3 spans 11 amino acids. Germline assignment: CDR1 LGHDT and CDR2 YNNKEL (reference sequence). V lost 5 bases and J 3 bases, leaving 3 bases between the germline ends. CDR3 amino acids: CASSYTDTQYF. DNA of the CDR3: TGTGCCAGCAGCTATACAGATACGCAGTATTTT.

The rearrangement uses TRBV24-1 and TRBJ2-3, with 10 bases aligning to TRBD1. Trimming removed 4 bases from V and 7 bases from J; junction bases left unmatched: 7. CDR1 and CDR2 from the germline V gene are KGHDR and SFDVKD. CDR3 length: 15 amino acids. The CDR3 loop reads CATSDQRTGGNTQYF. CDR3 bases: TGTGCCACCAGTGACCAAAGGACAGGGGGGAATACGCAGTATTTT.

The chain joins TRBV6-5 to TRBJ1-2; no clear D gene. V was cut by 0 bases and J by 8 bases, with 13 bases left in between. CDR3 length: 14 amino acids. Germline V gene sequence: CDR1 MNHEY, CDR2 SVGAGI. This CDR3 reads CASSYSVTGWGYTF. In DNA, the CDR3 is TGTGCCAGCAGTTACTCGGTAACGGGTTGGGGCTACACCTTC.

V and J are TRBV5-1 and TRBJ1-2; 8 bases are a match to TRBD1. J was trimmed by 8 bases and V by 4 bases; bases with no gene match: 7. Looked up from germline, CDR1 is SGHRS and CDR2 is YFSETQ. This CDR3 has 13 amino acids. The CDR3 DNA reads TGCGCCAGCAGCGAGACAGGGGTGAGCGGCTACACCTTC. Its protein product is CASSETGVSGYTF.

The gene calls are TRBV5-1 and TRBJ1-1, with D possibly being TRBD1 (6 bases). CDR1 and CDR2 (germline): SGHRS, YFSETQ. The CDR3 runs 13 residues. Trimming shortened V by 3 bases and J by 8 bases, and 14 bases separated the two germline ends. The CDR3 protein is CASSSVGGTEAFF. The CDR3 DNA is TGCGCCAGCAGCTCCGTGGGAGGGACAGAAGCTTTCTTT.

This sequence joins TRBV6-5 and TRBJ1-2; 9 nucleotides match TRBD1. CDR3 length: 13 residues. The trim removed 10 bases at V and 2 bases at J, leaving 5 bases unmatched. Germline CDR1 is MNHEY and CDR2 is SVGAGI. In DNA form, the CDR3 reads TGTGCCACCCGGGACAGGGAGAACTATGGCTACACCTTC. Protein: CATRDRENYGYTF.

This clone was recorded a few times. The chain is built from TRBV18 and TRBJ1-3; perhaps TRBD1 as D (5 bases). From germline, CDR1 is KGHSH and CDR2 LQKENI. The CDR3 is 15 amino acids. Trimming stripped 5 bases from V and 2 bases from J, with 13 bases between. The CDR3 nucleotides are TGTGCCAGCTCAGCAGCCGGGACTGCTGGAAACACCATATATTTT. Its protein product is CASSAAGTAGNTIYF.

This clone occurred once. The V and J genes are TRBV7-9 and TRBJ1-1, with TRBD1 as a possible D gene (6 bases). V was clipped by 3 bases and J by 1 base, with 9 bases between them. The germline CDR1 and CDR2 sequences are SEHNR and FQNEAQ (reference sequence). The CDR3 length is 14 residues. The CDR3 nucleotides read TGTGCCAGCAGCTTCGGACAGCCGAACACTGAAGCTTTCTTT. Its translation: CASSFGQPNTEAFF.

This chain links TRBV19 with TRBJ2-5, with D unresolved. Trimming cost V 1 base and J 3 bases, with 6 bases left between them. The CDR3 sequence is 13 residues long. Germline V gene data show CDR1 as LNHDA and CDR2 as SQIVND (reference sequence). CDR3 protein: CASSIVREETQYF. CDR3 in DNA: TGTGCCAGTAGTATAGTCCGAGAAGAGACCCAGTACTTC. Variable domain in full (rest from reference TRBV19 and TRBJ2-5): DGGITQSPKYLFRKEGQNVTLSCEQNLNHDAMYWYRQDPGQGLRLIYYSQIVNDFQKGDIAEGYSVSREKKESFPLTVTSAQKNPTAFYLCASSIVREETQYFGPGTRLLVL.

Note on this clone: Since no conserved phenylalanine or tryptophan closes the CDR3, a read error is the likely cause. The DNA is left out, because the CDR3 cannot be placed on it with certainty; the CDR3 is given as TCRdb lists it. The V gene is TRBV11-2, the J gene TRBJ2-4; the table's D gene call, TRBD2, was not cross checked with the DNA. Germline CDR1 and CDR2: SGHAT and FQNNGV. The CDR3 has 19 residues if both end residues are counted. CDR3 in amino acids: CASSLTGVLSQKHSVPRYA.

The chain links TRBV6-1 to TRBJ2-2; TRBD2 might be the D (6 bases). The germline CDR1 and CDR2 sequences are MNHNS and SASEGT. V lost 1 base to trimming and J lost 4 bases, with 10 bases between them. The CDR3 covers 15 residues. CDR3 coding DNA: TGTGCCAGCAGTGAAGACGGGGGAGGCACCGGGGAGCTGTTTTTT. Residues: CASSEDGGGTGELFF.

The DNA of the CDR3 is TGTGCCAGCAAGCAGTACTTAGGGGGCGGGCGGGACGAGCAGTACTTC. Its protein product is CASKQYLGGGRDEQYF. J is TRBJ2-7 and V is TRBV5-4; 7 nucleotides align to TRBD1. V shed 6 bases and J 5 bases; nucleotides not matched to a gene: 17. The germline gives CDR1 SGHNT, CDR2 YYREEE (reference sequence). CDR3 length: 16 residues.

The chain recombines TRBV9 with TRBJ2-3, with TRBD2 matching over 9 bases. Germline V gene lookup returns CDR1 SGDLS and CDR2 YYNGEE. The CDR3 runs to 15 residues. J lost 6 bases, V lost 1 base, and 6 bases had no gene match. CDR3 bases: TGTGCCAGCAGCGTACTGGCGCTAGCGGGGGATACGCAGTATTTT. This sequence encodes CASSVLALAGDTQYF.